This section outlines one T cell receptor (beta chain) sequence together with its context. Its antigen is undetermined. Some clones are missing from TCRdb's copy, which holds only in-frame ones; the method was immunoSEQ multiplex PCR. Of 140,000 or so clones in the sample, about nine tenths were seen once. This record belongs to a study of T cell responses to AZD1222 COVID-19 vaccine. Study results and limitations: A mostly white British donor set with more females was recruited, and clonal diversity was possibly underestimated. Repertoire samples came only from after the peak T cell response.

The V and J ends lost 6 bases and 2 bases respectively, with 13 bases between them. Germline loops: CDR1 LNHDA, CDR2 SQIVND (reference sequence). The CDR3 has 14 residues. J is TRBJ2-5 and V is TRBV19; tentative D call: TRBD2 (6 bases). This TCR derives from an adult who received the AZD1222 COVID-19 vaccine. This sample comprised peripheral blood, obtained 28 days after the second AZD1222 dose. The chain's CDR3 is CASRGAGSQETQYF. The CDR3 nucleotides are TGTGCCAGTAGAGGGGCGGGATCACAAGAGACCCAGTACTTC.